This T cell receptor beta chain stems from a study of T cell responses to AZD1222 COVID-19 vaccine. This clone was seen only a few times. Its antigen is unknown. Sequenced by immunoSEQ multiplex PCR; TCRdb stores in-frame clones only, minus some. The sample contains approximately 110,000 clones, around 92% of which appear only once. General observations from the study: Clonal diversity may have been underestimated in mostly white British donors. CD4 TCRs associated with vaccination spanned spike, dominating at 160-218 and 743-854.

This CDR3 has 14 amino acids. The V gene's germline CDR1 is LGHNA and CDR2 YSLEER. V was shortened by 4 bases and J by 3 bases, with 12 bases between the two germline ends. This clonotype originated in an adult in good health. The sequencing used peripheral blood, collected on day 0 of AZD1222 vaccination. This chain joins TRBV4-3 and TRBJ1-2; TRBD1 might be the D (6 bases). CDR3 coding DNA: TGCGCCAGCAGCCCGGACAGCGATTACTATGGCTACACCTTC. This codes for CASSPDSDYYGYTF.